These 15 T cell receptor beta chains share one sample of origin, sequenced in a study of lymphopenia after photon versus proton radiotherapy. Profiling relied on immunoSEQ multiplex PCR, and the TCRdb table lists in-frame clones only, not all of them. The sample shows 150,000 to 200,000 clones, around nine tenths of them seen only once. The specimen was peripheral blood, collected from a patient treated with photon-based radiotherapy. The receptors were gathered from a man aged 50 to 59 with gastric cancer.

This sequence joins TRBV15 and TRBJ2-7, with 7 bases aligning to TRBD2. CDR1 and CDR2 from the germline V gene are LNHNV and YYDKDF (reference sequence). The CDR3 sequence is 14 residues long. Trimming cost V 5 bases and J 5 bases; bases outside gene matches: 9. CDR3 sequence reads: CATSARRGGDEQYF. CDR3 in DNA: TGTGCCACCAGCGCACGCCGGGGAGGGGACGAGCAGTACTTC.

V and J are TRBV6-5 and TRBJ2-2; D is unclear. CDR3 size: 15 residues. The V gene's germline CDR1 is MNHEY and CDR2 SVGAGI. V dropped 2 bases and J dropped 1 base, with 8 bases sitting between them. CDR3 loop: CASSYRVLNTGELFF. The CDR3 nucleotides read TGTGCCAGCAGTTACAGGGTTTTGAACACCGGGGAGCTGTTTTTT.

The rearrangement links TRBV5-1 to TRBJ1-5; no clear D gene. This CDR3 has 15 residues. V was pared by 0 bases and J by 2 bases, with 9 bases between. Germline assignment: CDR1 SGHRS and CDR2 YFSETQ. CDR3 region: CASSLGLNGNQPQHF. In nucleotides, the CDR3 is TGCGCCAGCAGCTTGGGTTTAAATGGCAATCAGCCCCAGCATTTT.

The J gene is TRBJ1-1, the V gene TRBV5-4; 9 bases are a match to TRBD1. The CDR3 consists of 13 residues. The V segment lost 4 bases and the J segment 6 bases; nucleotides outside the gene matches: 4. Germline-derived CDR1 and CDR2 are SGHNT and YYREEE (reference sequence). DNA for the CDR3: TGTGCCAGCAGCACAGGGGGCAGGGCTGAAGCTTTCTTT. Amino acids: CASSTGGRAEAFF.

The gene calls are TRBV18 and TRBJ2-7; maybe TRBD1 (6 bases). The germline V gene has CDR1 KGHSH and CDR2 LQKENI. V was trimmed by 3 bases and J by 2 bases, leaving 17 bases between them. The CDR3 runs 16 residues. CDR3 amino acids: CASSPKGQGPTYEQYF. The CDR3 bases are TGTGCCAGCTCACCTAAAGGGCAGGGGCCAACCTACGAGCAGTACTTC.

The chain links TRBV7-2 to TRBJ2-3; 12 bases are shared with TRBD1. This CDR3 spans 13 amino acids. Germline V gene sequence: CDR1 SGHTA, CDR2 FQGNSA. V lost 11 bases and J lost 4; bases outside the gene matches: 4. The CDR3 bases are TGTGCCTGCGGGACAGGGGGCGCAGATACGCAGTATTTT. Amino acids: CACGTGGADTQYF.

The V call is TRBV15, the J call TRBJ2-3, with 8 bases identical to TRBD2. The CDR3 is 17 residues long. The germline gives CDR1 LNHNV, CDR2 YYDKDF (reference sequence). V gave up 3 bases and J gave up 3 bases; unmatched junction bases: 11. CDR3 loop: CATSSPSGTRGTDTQYF. For the CDR3, the DNA is TGTGCCACCAGCAGTCCTTCCGGGACTAGAGGAACAGATACGCAGTATTTT.

The CDR3 region is CASRDGLVLNEKLFF. In DNA, the CDR3 is TGTGCCAGTCGGGACGGCTTAGTTCTTAATGAAAAACTGTTTTTT. V usage is TRBV19 and J usage is TRBJ1-4; tentative D call: TRBD1 (5 bases). This CDR3 is built from 15 residues. The V and J ends lost 8 bases and 4 bases respectively, with 17 bases between them. CDR1 is LNHDA and CDR2 is SQIVND in the germline V gene (reference sequence).

The CDR3 DNA is TGTGCCAGCAGCTTCCAGGGGGCAGGGAACACTGAAGCTTTCTTT. It yields the protein CASSFQGAGNTEAFF. This sequence joins TRBV5-6 and TRBJ1-1; TRBD1 matches 8 bases. With 2 bases clipped from V and 1 base from J, the junction kept 4 bases outside the gene matches. The CDR3 totals 15 residues. Germline V gives CDR1 SGHDT, CDR2 YYEEEE.

This sequence joins TRBV19 and TRBJ2-5; TRBD1 is a possible D gene (5 bases). Germline V gives CDR1 LNHDA, CDR2 SQIVND (reference sequence). The CDR3 is made up of 13 amino acids. With 6 bases removed from V and 5 bases from J, the gap between germline ends came to 13 bases. The DNA of the CDR3 is TGTGCCAGTAGGCCCCTGGACACTGAGACCCAGTACTTC. Translation gives CASRPLDTETQYF.

This clone was seen a single time. This chain uses TRBV2 with TRBJ2-1; no clear D. V lost 5 bases to trimming and J lost 0 bases, with 11 bases between them. In germline, CDR1 is SNHLY, CDR2 FYNNEI. The CDR3 spans 15 residues. In DNA form, the CDR3 reads TGTGCCAGCAGTCCCGGCTCGAACTCCTACAATGAGCAGTTCTTC. The encoded protein is CASSPGSNSYNEQFF.

V usage is TRBV5-1 and J usage is TRBJ1-2; 7 bases are a match to TRBD1. V lost 4 bases to trimming and J lost 3 bases; unmatched junction nucleotides: 3. This CDR3 is built from 13 residues. The germline gives CDR1 SGHRS, CDR2 YFSETQ. The CDR3 sequence is CASSTGTDYGYTF. The DNA for the CDR3 is TGCGCCAGCAGCACCGGGACAGACTATGGCTACACCTTC. The full variable domain, in which reference TRBV5-1 and TRBJ1-2 provide the parts outside the CDR3, is KAGVTQTPRYLIKTRGQQVTLSCSPISGHRSVSWYQQTPGQGLQFLFEYFSETQRNKGNFPGRFSGRQFSNSRSEMNVSTLELGDSALYLCASSTGTDYGYTFGSGTRLTVV.

V gene TRBV5-6 combines with J gene TRBJ2-1; 8 nucleotides match TRBD2. Germline CDR1 is SGHDT and CDR2 is YYEEEE. V lost 1 base, J lost 9 bases, and 6 bases stayed unmatched. The length of the CDR3 is 14 residues. The CDR3 DNA follows: TGTGCCAGCAGCTTGACGGGAGGGCCCGGTGAGCAGTTCTTC. Its translation: CASSLTGGPGEQFF.

The CDR3: CASSQVGKGNEQYF. CDR3 coding DNA: TGTGCCAGCAGCCAAGTGGGGAAGGGAAACGAGCAGTACTTC. The V and J genes are TRBV14 and TRBJ2-7; no firm D call. The CDR3 loop spans 14 amino acids. Trimming removed 1 base at V and 5 bases at J, with 12 bases between. Germline assignment: CDR1 SGHDN and CDR2 FVKESK.

This rearrangement joins TRBV18 to TRBJ2-5; D gene uncertain. CDR1 and CDR2 (germline): KGHSH, LQKENI. V was shortened by 2 bases and J by 4 bases, with 5 bases between the two germline ends. This CDR3 is built from 12 residues. CDR3 sequence reads: CASSPRAETQYF. CDR3 in DNA: TGTGCCAGCTCACCAAGGGCAGAGACCCAGTACTTC.